This TCR beta chain was identified in a study of blood T cell repertoires in COVID-19. Background on the study: PBMCs, B-cell-depleted T cells, or T cells were the source of the cDNA or gDNA that made up the material.

The data were produced by immunoSEQ multiplex PCR, yet TCRdb's version contains in-frame clones alone and is incomplete. The table shows about 180,000 clones, with about 83% occurring only once. This clone has only a few counts. Sequences were obtained from peripheral blood. The receptor comes from a person aged 70 to 79 with COVID-19, enrolled during active disease.

CDR3 sequence reads: CATSSGLQGSNQPQHF. As DNA, the CDR3 is TGTGCCACCAGCAGTGGGCTCCAGGGGAGCAATCAGCCCCAGCATTTT. The chain links TRBV15 to TRBJ1-5, with D tentatively TRBD1 (6 bases). The CDR3 covers 16 residues. Trimming stripped 3 bases from V and 1 base from J, with 13 bases between. Germline loops: CDR1 LNHNV, CDR2 YYDKDF (reference sequence).